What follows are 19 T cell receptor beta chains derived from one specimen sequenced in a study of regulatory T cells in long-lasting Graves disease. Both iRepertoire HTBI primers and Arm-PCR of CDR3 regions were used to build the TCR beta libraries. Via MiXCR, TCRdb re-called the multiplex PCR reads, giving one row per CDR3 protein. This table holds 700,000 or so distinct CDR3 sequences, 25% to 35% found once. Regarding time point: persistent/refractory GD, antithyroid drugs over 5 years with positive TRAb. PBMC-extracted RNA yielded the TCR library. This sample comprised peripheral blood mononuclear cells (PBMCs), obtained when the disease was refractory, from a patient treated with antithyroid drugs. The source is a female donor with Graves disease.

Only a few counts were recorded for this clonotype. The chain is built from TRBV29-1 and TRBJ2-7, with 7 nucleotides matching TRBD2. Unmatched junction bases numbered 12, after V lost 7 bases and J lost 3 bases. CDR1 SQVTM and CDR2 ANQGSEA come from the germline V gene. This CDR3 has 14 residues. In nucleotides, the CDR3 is TGCAGCGCGCTGGATGGGGGGAGGGGCTACGAGCAGTACTTC. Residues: CSALDGGRGYEQYF.

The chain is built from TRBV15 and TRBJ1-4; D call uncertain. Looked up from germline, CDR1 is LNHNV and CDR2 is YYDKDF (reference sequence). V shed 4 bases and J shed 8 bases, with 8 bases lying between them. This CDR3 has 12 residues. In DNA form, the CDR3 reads TGTGCCACCAGCACCCTCACCGAAAAACTGTTTTTT. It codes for CATSTLTEKLFF.

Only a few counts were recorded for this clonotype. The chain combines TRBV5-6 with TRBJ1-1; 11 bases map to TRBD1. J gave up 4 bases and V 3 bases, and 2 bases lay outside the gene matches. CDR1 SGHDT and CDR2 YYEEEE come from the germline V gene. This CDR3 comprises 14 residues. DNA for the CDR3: TGTGCCAGCAGCTGGGGACAGGGGGTCACTGAAGCTTTCTTT. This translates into CASSWGQGVTEAFF.

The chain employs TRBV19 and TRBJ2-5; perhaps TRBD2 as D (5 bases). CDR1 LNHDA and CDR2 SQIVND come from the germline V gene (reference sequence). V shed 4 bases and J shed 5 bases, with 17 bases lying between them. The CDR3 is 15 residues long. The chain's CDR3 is CASSRGQDLAETQYF. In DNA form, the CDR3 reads TGTGCCAGTAGTAGAGGCCAGGACTTGGCGGAGACCCAGTACTTC.

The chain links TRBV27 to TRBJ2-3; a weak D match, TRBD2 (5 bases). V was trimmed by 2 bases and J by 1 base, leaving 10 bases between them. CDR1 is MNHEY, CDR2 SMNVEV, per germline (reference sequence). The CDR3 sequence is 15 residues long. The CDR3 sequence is CASSLVGVGTDTQYF. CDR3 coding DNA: TGTGCCAGCAGTTTAGTCGGGGTGGGCACAGATACGCAGTATTTT.

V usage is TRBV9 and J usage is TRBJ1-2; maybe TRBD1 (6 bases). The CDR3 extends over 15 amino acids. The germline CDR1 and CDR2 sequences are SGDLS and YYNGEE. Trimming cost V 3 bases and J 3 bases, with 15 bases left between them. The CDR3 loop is CASSGRGGLDYGYTF. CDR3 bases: TGTGCCAGCAGCGGAAGGGGGGGCCTCGACTATGGCTACACCTTC.

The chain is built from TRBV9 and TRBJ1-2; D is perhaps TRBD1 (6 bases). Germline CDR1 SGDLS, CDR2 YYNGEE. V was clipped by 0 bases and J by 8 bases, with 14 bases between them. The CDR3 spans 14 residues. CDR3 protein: CASSVAGTSGGYTF. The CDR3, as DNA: TGTGCCAGCAGCGTAGCTGGGACATCGGGAGGCTACACCTTC. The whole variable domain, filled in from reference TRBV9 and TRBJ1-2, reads DSGVTQTPKHLITATGQRVTLRCSPRSGDLSVYWYQQSLDQGLQFLIQYYNGEERAKGNILERFSAQQFPDLHSELNLSSLELGDSALYFCASSVAGTSGGYTFGSGTRLTVV.

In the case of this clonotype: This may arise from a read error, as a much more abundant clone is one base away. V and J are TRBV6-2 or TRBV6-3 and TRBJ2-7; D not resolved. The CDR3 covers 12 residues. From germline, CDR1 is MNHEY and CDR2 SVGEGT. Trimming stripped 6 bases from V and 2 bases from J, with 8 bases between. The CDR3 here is CASRRYPYEQYF. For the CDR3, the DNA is TGTGCCAGCAGGCGGTACCCCTACGAGCAGTACTTC.

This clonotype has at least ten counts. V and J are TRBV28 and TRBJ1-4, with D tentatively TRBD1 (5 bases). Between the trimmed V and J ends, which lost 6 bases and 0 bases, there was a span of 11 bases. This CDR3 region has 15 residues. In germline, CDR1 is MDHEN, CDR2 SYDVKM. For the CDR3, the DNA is TGTGCCAGCAGGCTAGGGACGGCAACTAATGAAAAACTGTTTTTT. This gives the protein CASRLGTATNEKLFF.

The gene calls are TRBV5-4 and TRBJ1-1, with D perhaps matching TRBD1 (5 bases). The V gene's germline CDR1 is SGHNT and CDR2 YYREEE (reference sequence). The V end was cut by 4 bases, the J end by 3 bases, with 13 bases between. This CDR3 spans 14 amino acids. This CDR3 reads CASSGGGPYTEAFF. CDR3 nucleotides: TGTGCCAGCAGCGGGGGGGGACCATACACTGAAGCTTTCTTT.

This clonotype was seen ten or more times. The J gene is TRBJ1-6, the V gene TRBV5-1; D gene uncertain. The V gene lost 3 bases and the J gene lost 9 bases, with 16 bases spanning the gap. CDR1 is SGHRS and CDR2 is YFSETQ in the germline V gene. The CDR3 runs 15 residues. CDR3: CASSSAAVTGSPLHF. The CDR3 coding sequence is TGCGCCAGCAGCTCGGCCGCAGTAACGGGTTCACCCCTCCACTTT. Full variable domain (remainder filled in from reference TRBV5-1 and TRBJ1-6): KAGVTQTPRYLIKTRGQQVTLSCSPISGHRSVSWYQQTPGQGLQFLFEYFSETQRNKGNFPGRFSGRQFSNSRSEMNVSTLELGDSALYLCASSSAAVTGSPLHFGNGTRLTVT.

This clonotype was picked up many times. CDR3 in DNA: TGTGCCAGCAGTGACAGGGACGGCGTGAATGAAAAACTGTTTTTT. Translation gives CASSDRDGVNEKLFF. The gene calls are TRBV12-3 or TRBV12-4 and TRBJ1-4; TRBD1 aligns across 7 bases. Losses at the gene ends were 5 bases for V and 5 bases for J; bases not matched to a gene: 8. This CDR3 has 15 amino acids.

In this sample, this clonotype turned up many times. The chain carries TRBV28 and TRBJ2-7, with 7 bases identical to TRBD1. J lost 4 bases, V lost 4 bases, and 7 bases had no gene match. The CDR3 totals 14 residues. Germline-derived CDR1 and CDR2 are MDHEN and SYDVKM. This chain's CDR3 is CASSSDTGQYEQYF. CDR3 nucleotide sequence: TGTGCCAGCAGTTCCGATACGGGACAGTACGAGCAGTACTTC.

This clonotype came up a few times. The CDR3, as DNA: TGTGCCAGCAGCCAAGGACTAGCGCGATCCTACGAGCAGTACTTC. Protein: CASSQGLARSYEQYF. The rearrangement joins TRBV3-1 to TRBJ2-7, with 8 positions matching TRBD2. The V gene end was trimmed by 1 base and the J gene end by 1 base; junction bases not matched to a gene: 3. This CDR3 region has 15 residues. Germline CDR1 LGHDT, CDR2 YNNKEL (reference sequence).

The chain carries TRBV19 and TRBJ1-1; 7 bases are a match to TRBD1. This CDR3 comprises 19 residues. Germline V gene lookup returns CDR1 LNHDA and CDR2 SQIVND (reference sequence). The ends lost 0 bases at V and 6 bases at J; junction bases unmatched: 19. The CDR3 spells CASSIDRAGTATGDAEAFF. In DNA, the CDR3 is TGTGCCAGTAGTATAGACCGAGCCGGGACAGCGACCGGGGACGCTGAAGCTTTCTTT.

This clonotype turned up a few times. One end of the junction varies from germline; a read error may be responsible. CDR3 sequence reads: CASSRRGGYIF. The DNA for the CDR3 is TGTGCCAGCAGTAGGAGGGGCGGCTACATCTTC. The chain combines TRBV12-3 or TRBV12-4 with TRBJ1-2; possible D gene TRBD1, 5 bases. The CDR3 spans 11 residues.

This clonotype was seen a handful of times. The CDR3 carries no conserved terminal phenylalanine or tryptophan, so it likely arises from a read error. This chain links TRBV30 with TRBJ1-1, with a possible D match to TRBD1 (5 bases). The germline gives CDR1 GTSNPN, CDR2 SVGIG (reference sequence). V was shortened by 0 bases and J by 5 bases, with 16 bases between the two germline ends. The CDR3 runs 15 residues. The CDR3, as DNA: TGTGCCTGGAGTGTACTGTTGGGACTAACGACTGAAGCTTTCCTT. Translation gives CAWSVLLGLTTEAFL.

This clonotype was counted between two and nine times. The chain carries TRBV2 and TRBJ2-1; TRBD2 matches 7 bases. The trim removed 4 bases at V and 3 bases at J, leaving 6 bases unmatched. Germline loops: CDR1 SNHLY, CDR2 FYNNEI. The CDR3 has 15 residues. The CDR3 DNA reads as TGTGCCAGCAGTGTCTCTAGCGGAGTCTACAATGAGCAGTTCTTC. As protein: CASSVSSGVYNEQFF.

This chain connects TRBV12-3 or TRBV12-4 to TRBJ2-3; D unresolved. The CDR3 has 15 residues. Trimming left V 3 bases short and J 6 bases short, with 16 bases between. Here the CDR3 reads CASSFLRAPSDTQYF. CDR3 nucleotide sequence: TGTGCCAGCAGTTTTCTCCGGGCCCCCTCGGATACGCAGTATTTT.